One and the same sample provided the 10 T cell receptor beta chains below, sequenced in a study of T cell repertoires in cytomegalovirus infection. MiXCR was run by TCRdb on the reads, yielding one entry per CDR3 protein. The data show hundreds of thousands of distinct CDR3 sequences, with about 30% seen just once and 15% to 20% held by the top ten. Their specific antigens are unknown. Sequenced material: cultured PBMCs, taken from culture after CMV antigen stimulation. These receptors all come from a human donor in good health (CMV status not recorded). Some clones in this sample may be carry-over from other donors' samples.

This clonotype appeared a single time. This chain joins TRBV28 and TRBJ1-6; no clear D gene. Trimming pared 7 bases from V and 0 bases from J, leaving 13 bases between. This CDR3 region has 16 residues. The germline V gene has CDR1 MDHEN and CDR2 SYDVKM. The CDR3 is CASISGGSSYNSPLHF. In DNA, the CDR3 is TGTGCCAGCATTTCAGGCGGAAGCTCCTATAATTCACCCCTCCACTTT.

The chain is built from TRBV20-1 and TRBJ2-7; D is unresolved. Trimming left V 3 bases short and J 11 bases short, with 14 bases between. Germline lookup yields CDR1 DFQATT and CDR2 SNEGSKA (reference sequence). The CDR3 is made up of 11 amino acids. The CDR3 sequence is CSASTNRREYF. CDR3 bases: TGCAGTGCTAGCACAAATCGTCGGGAGTACTTC.

CDR3 nucleotides: TGTGCCAGCAGTTCCAACCGGGACAGGGTCTATGGCTACACCTTC. Encoded protein: CASSSNRDRVYGYTF. The genes are TRBV12-3 or TRBV12-4 and TRBJ1-2, with TRBD1 matching over 9 bases. Losses at the gene ends were 4 bases for V and 4 bases for J; bases not matched to a gene: 7. This CDR3 has 15 residues.

The rearrangement links TRBV7-4 to TRBJ2-3, with a tentative D call TRBD2 (6 bases). Trimming stripped 1 base from V and 2 bases from J, with 13 bases between. Germline V CDR1 and CDR2: SGHVT, SQSDAQ. The CDR3 is 16 residues long. CDR3 loop: CASSLGDFGYTDTQYF. Written as DNA, the CDR3 is TGTGCCAGCAGCTTAGGGGACTTCGGATACACAGATACGCAGTATTTT.

In its sample, this clonotype was seen a few times. V and J are TRBV27 and TRBJ2-3; TRBD1 matches 9 bases. Trimming removed 5 bases from V and 14 bases from J; junction bases left unmatched: 8. The CDR3 is 12 residues long. The germline V gene has CDR1 MNHEY and CDR2 SMNVEV (reference sequence). The CDR3 nucleotides are TGTGCCAGCAGTGGGGACAGGGCTGAGGTGTATTTT. This gives the protein CASSGDRAEVYF.

The rearrangement uses TRBV27 and TRBJ1-5; 7 bases fit TRBD1. The V segment lost 0 bases and the J segment 5 bases; nucleotides outside the gene matches: 4. This CDR3 is built from 15 residues. Germline V CDR1 and CDR2: MNHEY, SMNVEV (reference sequence). This CDR3 reads CASSLSDRADQPQHF. Written as DNA, the CDR3 is TGTGCCAGCAGTTTATCAGACAGGGCGGATCAGCCCCAGCATTTT.

V gene TRBV12-5 combines with J gene TRBJ2-3; TRBD2 matches at 7 bases. This CDR3 has 16 residues. Germline V CDR1 and CDR2: LGHNT, FRNRAP. J lost 1 base, V lost 9 bases, and 13 bases had no gene match. CDR3 nucleotides: TGTGCTAGAAGAAAATACGGGACTACACGCACAGATACGCAGTATTTT. This sequence encodes CARRKYGTTRTDTQYF.

This clonotype was seen a handful of times. This chain joins TRBV6-2 or TRBV6-3 and TRBJ2-7, with D unclear. The CDR3 is 11 residues long. The V and J ends lost 5 bases and 4 bases respectively, with 6 bases between them. The germline CDR1 and CDR2 sequences are MNHEY and SVGEGT. The CDR3 reads CASSVWYEQYF. As DNA, the CDR3 is TGTGCCAGCAGTGTCTGGTACGAGCAGTACTTC.

This clonotype has a handful of counts. This chain uses TRBV2 with TRBJ1-3, with D possibly matching TRBD1 (5 bases). The CDR3 contains 16 residues. Germline assignment: CDR1 SNHLY and CDR2 FYNNEI. The V end was cut by 3 bases, the J end by 0 bases, with 12 bases between. The CDR3 nucleotides read TGTGCCAGCAGTGAGGGGGAACCAGACTCTGGAAACACCATATATTTT. As protein: CASSEGEPDSGNTIYF.

The table lists this clonotype with a few counts. The chain employs TRBV6-6 and TRBJ2-3, with D uncertain. The CDR3 runs 16 residues. CDR1 and CDR2 (germline): MNHNY, SVGAGI (reference sequence). V was clipped by 0 bases and J by 1 base, with 11 bases between them. CDR3 nucleotide sequence: TGTGCCAGCAGTTACTCGATTCCGGTGGGCACAGATACGCAGTATTTT. Encoded protein: CASSYSIPVGTDTQYF.